A selection of T cell receptor beta chains follows, all from one sample in a study of identical twins. TCRdb re-called the 5' RACE reads through MiXCR, storing one row per CDR3 protein. The sample consists of 450,000 to 650,000 distinct CDR3 sequences, approximately 10% of them appearing once. The sample also formed part of further work on yellow fever vaccine responses in identical twins.

Input material: PBMCs. The origin of the receptors is a woman aged 18-29 years in good health. CDR3s include the opening cysteine and the closing phenylalanine or tryptophan. D genes are given only for firm matches. For some rows the clone size is stated as once, few or many, or as a class when expanded; others skip it.

V,size,J,D,CDR3,DNA
TRBV2,.,TRBJ2-5,TRBD1,CASSLLGDSMDF,TGTGCCAGCAGTCTTCTAGGGGACAGTATGGACTTC
TRBV27,many,TRBJ2-7,TRBD2,CASSPWTSGTPEQYF,TGTGCCAGCAGTCCCTGGACTAGCGGGACCCCCGAGCAGTACTTC
TRBV15,.,TRBJ2-5,TRBD2,CATSDRLAVRETQYF,TGTGCCACCAGCGATCGACTAGCGGTTCGTGAGACCCAGTACTTC
TRBV24-1,many,TRBJ2-1,.,CATSLPRHQANEQFF,TGTGCCACCAGCCTCCCCCGCCATCAGGCCAATGAGCAGTTCTTC
TRBV7-8,few,TRBJ1-4,.,CASSANREEKLFF,TGTGCCAGCAGCGCTAACAGAGAAGAAAAACTGTTTTTT
TRBV6-2/TRBV6-3,few,TRBJ2-7,.,CASSYPGGRTEQYF,TGTGCCAGCAGTTACCCCGGAGGCAGGACCGAGCAGTACTTC
TRBV28,many,TRBJ1-5,.,CASSDGLGQPQHF,TGTGCCAGCAGTGACGGCCTCGGGCAGCCCCAGCATTTT
TRBV30,.,TRBJ2-7,.,CAWGTSSYEQYF,TGTGCCTGGGGGACTTCCTCCTACGAGCAGTACTTC
TRBV6-5,few,TRBJ1-1,.,CASSYASLTGTEAFF,TGTGCCAGCAGTTACGCATCCCTGACGGGGACTGAAGCTTTCTTT
TRBV15,few,TRBJ2-1,.,CATSRDKAVGYNEQFF,TGTGCCACCAGCAGAGATAAAGCGGTCGGCTACAATGAGCAGTTCTTC
TRBV28,.,TRBJ2-1,TRBD1,CASSLTRQGRSGWHNEQFF,TGTGCCAGCAGTTTAACCCGACAGGGGAGAAGCGGGTGGCACAATGAGCAGTTCTTC
TRBV12-3/TRBV12-4,.,TRBJ1-1,.,CASSRGEDTEAFF,TGTGCCAGCAGTAGAGGGGAGGACACTGAAGCTTTCTTT
TRBV5-1,many,TRBJ2-1,.,CASSLGLTTYNEQFF,TGCGCCAGCAGCTTGGGACTCACAACCTACAATGAGCAGTTCTTC
TRBV6-5,.,TRBJ2-1,.,CASISSTNEQFF,TGTGCCAGCATATCTTCGACCAATGAGCAGTTCTTC
TRBV6-5,many,TRBJ1-1,TRBD1,CASSYRGRGGTEAFF,TGTGCCAGCAGTTACAGGGGGCGGGGAGGCACTGAAGCTTTCTTT
TRBV12-3/TRBV12-4,few,TRBJ1-1,TRBD1,CASSQIPGGKAFF,TGTGCCAGCAGTCAAATTCCAGGGGGGAAAGCTTTCTTT
TRBV12-3/TRBV12-4,many,TRBJ2-2,TRBD1,CASTQSGQAFLTGELFF,TGTGCCAGCACCCAATCCGGACAGGCGTTTCTCACCGGGGAGCTGTTTTTT
TRBV2,.,TRBJ2-5,.,CASSEEGGETQYF,TGTGCCAGCAGTGAAGAGGGTGGGGAGACCCAGTACTTC
TRBV6-1,few,TRBJ2-7,.,CASSGDRLTYEQYF,TGTGCCAGCAGTGGCGACAGGTTAACCTACGAGCAGTACTTC
TRBV20-1,.,TRBJ2-1,.,CSASNANEQFF,TGCAGTGCTAGTAACGCCAATGAGCAGTTCTTC
TRBV15,.,TRBJ2-5,TRBD1,CATSRVDRGLFGETQYF,TGTGCCACCAGCAGAGTCGACAGGGGTTTATTTGGAGAGACCCAGTACTTC
TRBV7-9,few,TRBJ2-1,TRBD2,CASSFGTSGRIDEQFF,TGTGCCAGCAGCTTTGGGACTAGCGGGAGGATCGATGAGCAGTTCTTC
TRBV25-1,few,TRBJ2-7,.,CASSEGGGGSYEQYF,TGTGCCAGCAGTGAGGGAGGGGGAGGTTCCTACGAGCAGTACTTC
TRBV5-1,many,TRBJ2-1,.,CASSLVGLQSSYNEQFF,TGCGCCAGCAGCTTGGTAGGACTCCAGAGCTCCTACAATGAGCAGTTCTTC
TRBV4-2,many,TRBJ2-7,TRBD2,CASSQDAPSGGSEQYF,TGTGCCAGCAGCCAAGATGCGCCTAGCGGGGGGAGTGAGCAGTACTTC
TRBV20-1,few,TRBJ1-2,TRBD1,CSTPTPGQANYGYTF,TGCAGTACTCCTACCCCGGGACAGGCGAACTATGGCTACACCTTC
TRBV5-1,many,TRBJ2-7,TRBD2,CASGTGGPYEQYF,TGCGCCAGCGGGACGGGAGGGCCGTACGAGCAGTACTTC
TRBV10-3,many,TRBJ2-2,TRBD2,CAISPLGVAGRRNTGELFF,TGTGCCATCAGCCCTTTGGGGGTAGCGGGAAGACGGAACACCGGGGAGCTGTTTTTT
TRBV6-2/TRBV6-3,many,TRBJ1-6,.,CASSYSPGYSPLHF,TGTGCCAGCAGTTACTCTCCGGGGTATTCACCCCTCCACTTT
TRBV20-1,many,TRBJ2-1,.,CSAGLRRGLGNEQFF,TGCAGTGCTGGCTTACGGCGGGGACTGGGCAATGAGCAGTTCTTC
TRBV28,few,TRBJ1-2,.,CASSSVVLEGYGYTF,TGTGCCAGCAGTTCTGTGGTGTTAGAAGGATATGGCTACACCTTC
TRBV24-1,many,TRBJ2-1,.,CATSEATDPPYEQFF,TGTGCCACCAGTGAGGCTACGGACCCCCCCTATGAGCAGTTCTTC
TRBV6-2/TRBV6-3,few,TRBJ2-2,.,CASSTIGGGTGELFF,TGTGCCAGCTCCACGATAGGAGGTGGCACCGGGGAGCTGTTTTTT
TRBV4-3,few,TRBJ2-3,.,CASSPGFRDTQYF,TGCGCCAGCAGCCCCGGGTTCCGAGATACGCAGTATTTT
TRBV6-1,.,TRBJ2-7,TRBD2,CASSEALGLASEQYF,TGTGCCAGCAGTGAAGCGCTTGGACTAGCGTCCGAGCAGTACTTC
TRBV24-1,.,TRBJ2-1,.,CATSDLRTGSPHNEQFF,TGTGCCACCAGTGATTTACGTACGGGAAGCCCCCACAATGAGCAGTTCTTC
TRBV4-2,.,TRBJ2-7,.,CASSRDRDGLYEQYF,TGTGCCAGCAGCCGGGATCGGGACGGGCTCTACGAGCAGTACTTC
TRBV5-1,.,TRBJ1-1,.,CASSLGRGWTEAFF,TGCGCCAGCAGCTTGGGGAGGGGGTGGACTGAAGCTTTCTTT
TRBV3-1,many,TRBJ2-5,.,CASSYQGGETQYF,TGTGCCAGCAGTTACCAGGGGGGGGAGACCCAGTACTTC
TRBV20-1,few,TRBJ2-6,.,CSASPPSGANVLTF,TGCAGTGCTTCCCCCCCCTCTGGGGCCAACGTCCTGACTTTC
TRBV20-1,.,TRBJ2-7,TRBD2,CSARGLAGPIGEQYF,TGCAGTGCTAGGGGCCTAGCGGGGCCCATTGGGGAGCAGTACTTC
TRBV7-9,.,TRBJ1-2,.,CASSLVDGAPYGYTF,TGTGCCAGCAGCTTAGTGGACGGGGCACCCTATGGCTACACCTTC
TRBV7-9,few,TRBJ2-7,.,CAGTGGTSSYEQYF,TGTGCCGGAACGGGGGGCACGAGCTCCTACGAGCAGTACTTC
TRBV10-2,.,TRBJ2-3,.,CASSGDRDTQYF,TGCGCCAGCAGTGGTGACAGAGATACGCAGTATTTT
TRBV5-6,few,TRBJ2-5,TRBD1,CASSLGTGRGTQYF,TGTGCCAGCAGCCTGGGGACAGGACGGGGGACCCAGTACTTC
TRBV20-1,many,TRBJ2-3,.,CSARFIDTQYF,TGCAGTGCCCGGTTCATAGATACGCAGTATTTT
TRBV5-1,.,TRBJ2-5,TRBD2,CASSLGLAHPETQYF,TGCGCCAGCAGCTTGGGACTAGCCCATCCAGAGACCCAGTACTTC
TRBV7-8,few,TRBJ2-5,TRBD2,CASSLAGGRAIQETQYF,TGTGCCAGCAGCTTAGCCGGGGGGAGGGCAATCCAAGAGACCCAGTACTTC
TRBV4-3,.,TRBJ2-3,.,CASSQDAVSLDTQYF,TGCGCCAGCAGCCAAGATGCGGTATCCCTGGATACGCAGTATTTT
TRBV10-1,many,TRBJ2-5,TRBD2,CASSEEGTSQYF,TGCGCCAGCAGTGAGGAAGGGACTAGTCAGTACTTC
TRBV20-1,.,TRBJ1-1,.,CSAPAFPSGLQNTEAFF,TGCAGTGCCCCCGCCTTCCCATCGGGACTGCAGAACACTGAAGCTTTCTTT
TRBV12-3/TRBV12-4,.,TRBJ2-2,TRBD2,CASSLNVLAGEARAGELFF,TGTGCCAGCAGTTTAAACGTCCTAGCGGGAGAAGCGAGGGCCGGGGAGCTGTTTTTT
TRBV3-1,.,TRBJ2-7,TRBD1,CASSQVPGQGGQYF,TGTGCCAGCAGCCAAGTCCCGGGACAGGGCGGACAGTACTTC
TRBV7-6,.,TRBJ2-5,TRBD2,CASSQGLAMGGTQYF,TGTGCCAGCAGCCAGGGACTAGCGATGGGTGGGACCCAGTACTTC
TRBV11-2,few,TRBJ2-1,.,CASSLFRDRHNEQFF,TGTGCCAGCAGCTTGTTCAGGGACCGCCACAATGAGCAGTTCTTC
TRBV6-5,many,TRBJ1-1,.,CASSYGTLNTEAFF,TGTGCCAGCAGTTACGGGACTTTAAACACTGAAGCTTTCTTT
TRBV10-2,few,TRBJ2-7,.,CASSAGRSYEQYF,TGCGCCAGCAGTGCGGGCAGGAGCTACGAGCAGTACTTC